This entry features one T cell receptor beta chain sequence. Its antigen is unidentified. The record originates from a study of cytomegalovirus exposure and HLA in healthy donors. The CDR3 runs 15 residues. Germline CDR1 reads LGHNA; CDR2 reads YNFKEQ. Unmatched junction bases numbered 9, after V lost 1 base and J lost 7 bases. General study results and limits: A link between a missense DCLRE1C variant and TCR beta V- and J-gene trimming emerged from a later analysis.

PCR was performed using 60 Vbeta and 13 Jbeta primers. Produced via immunoSEQ multiplex PCR; TCRdb's table is partial and in-frame only. This table has roughly 48,000 clones, approximately 72% appearing once. The V gene is TRBV4-2, the J gene TRBJ2-7, with 8 nucleotides matching TRBD2. The receptor was isolated from a woman in her 30s in good health and CMV-seronegative. Sequencing was carried out using PBMCs. CDR3 sequence (DNA): TGTGCCAGCAGCCAAGGTAGCGGGACCCACTGGGAGCAGTACTTC. Its translation is CASSQGSGTHWEQYF.